This T cell receptor (beta chain) was retrieved from a study of blood T cell repertoires in COVID-19. For the study at large: Samples representing acute and convalescent COVID-19 were sourced from the United States, Italy and Spain. T cells, B-cell-depleted T cells, or PBMCs supplied cDNA or gDNA.

The Seattle patients, enrolled during active infection, were followed longitudinally. In the authors' methods: How many nucleated cells were present was estimated from reference gene primer amplification. The repertoire was sequenced with immunoSEQ multiplex PCR; TCRdb's copy has only in-frame clones and lacks some. V, J and clone size are taken as reported in that table, and D and trimming were inferred from the DNA itself. Seen here are around 370,000 clones, 88% observed once, and the top ten hold 7.3%. The CDR3 length is 17 residues. Trimming pared 7 bases from V and 4 bases from J, leaving 23 bases between. Germline V gene sequence: CDR1 SEHNR, CDR2 FQNEAQ (reference sequence).

The gene calls are TRBV7-9 and TRBJ1-3, with D tentatively TRBD1 (5 bases). Sequenced input: peripheral blood. This clonotype originated in a woman between 70 and 85 years old with COVID-19, enrolled during active disease. The CDR3 coding sequence is TGTGCCAGCACCCCCGTTGGGGCCCTCTCTGCAGGAAACACCATATATTTT. This gives the protein CASTPVGALSAGNTIYF.